A single sample is the source of the 9 T cell receptor beta chains below, sequenced in a study of blood T cell repertoires in COVID-19. The method was immunoSEQ multiplex PCR; TCRdb's version includes in-frame clones alone and lacks a portion of them. The data show some 250,000 clones, around four fifths seen once. Sequences were obtained from peripheral blood. The receptors were sampled from an elderly man with acute or convalescent COVID-19.

This clone was counted a single time. The chain recombines TRBV7-9 with TRBJ2-7; 7 bases agree with TRBD2. CDR3 length: 13 residues. V was pared by 8 bases and J by 7 bases, with 11 bases of the junction left unmatched. Germline V gene lookup returns CDR1 SEHNR and CDR2 FQNEAQ (reference sequence). The CDR3 nucleotides are TGTGCCAGCCAAATCGGGGGGAATTCTGAGCAGTACTTC. This codes for CASQIGGNSEQYF.

The rearrangement joins TRBV5-1 to TRBJ1-1, with TRBD1 as a possible D gene (5 bases). The germline CDR1 and CDR2 sequences are SGHRS and YFSETQ. V gave up 1 base and J gave up 0 bases, with 13 bases separating them. The CDR3 has 16 residues. The CDR3 loop is CASSLSRGGMNTEAFF. The DNA of the CDR3 is TGCGCCAGCAGCTTGTCCCGGGGGGGTATGAACACTGAAGCTTTCTTT.

The chain uses TRBV6-4 and TRBJ2-3; 9 bases line up with TRBD2. Germline V CDR1 and CDR2: MRHNA, SNTAGT. V shed 11 bases and J 0 bases; nucleotides not matched to a gene: 9. The length of the CDR3 is 15 residues. The CDR3 loop reads CAVSGGPPSTDTQYF. CDR3 DNA sequence: TGTGCCGTCAGCGGGGGGCCACCTAGCACAGATACGCAGTATTTT.

The CDR3 loop is CASSELGQSGNTIYF. CDR3 bases: TGTGCCAGCAGTGAACTGGGACAGTCCGGAAACACCATATATTTT. This sequence joins TRBV6-1 and TRBJ1-3; 7 bases align to TRBD1. The CDR3 is made up of 15 amino acids. CDR1 MNHNS and CDR2 SASEGT come from the germline V gene. The trim removed 2 bases at V and 4 bases at J, leaving 5 bases unmatched.

The chain is built from TRBV2 and TRBJ1-1; no definite D call. CDR1 SNHLY and CDR2 FYNNEI come from the germline V gene. V lost 7 bases and J lost 5, with 17 bases in between. CDR3 length: 14 residues. The CDR3, as DNA: TGTGCCAGCAATGCGGTTTTAAGCGGGACTGAAGCTTTCTTT. Translation gives CASNAVLSGTEAFF.

This rearrangement joins TRBV11-2 to TRBJ1-4; TRBD1 aligns across 9 bases. V dropped 5 bases and J dropped 3; count of bases not matched to a gene: 4. The length of the CDR3 is 15 residues. Germline assignment: CDR1 SGHAT and CDR2 FQNNGV. DNA of the CDR3: TGTGCCAGCAGCCACGACAGGGGGGCTAATGAAAAACTGTTTTTT. Translating it yields CASSHDRGANEKLFF.

Notes on this clone: Different DNA sequences within this sample yield the same CDR3. The genes are TRBV28 and TRBJ2-5; D is perhaps TRBD1 (6 bases). Germline V CDR1 and CDR2: MDHEN, SYDVKM. The CDR3 is made up of 12 amino acids. The V gene lost 11 bases and the J gene lost 2 bases, with 12 bases spanning the gap. In DNA form, the CDR3 reads TGTGCCTCCGGAAGGGGGCAAGAGACCCAGTACTTC. It specifies CASGRGQETQYF. Full variable domain (outside the CDR3, taken from reference TRBV28 and TRBJ2-5): DVKVTQSSRYLVKRTGEKVFLECVQDMDHENMFWYRQDPGLGLRLIYFSYDVKMKEKGDIPEGYSVSREKKERFSLILESASTNQTSMYLCASGRGQETQYFGPGTRLLVL.

V and J are TRBV3-1 (or the pseudogene TRBV3-2) and TRBJ2-5; D is unresolved. The CDR3 is made up of 13 amino acids. Germline assignment: CDR1 LGHDT and CDR2 YNNKEL (reference sequence). V was pared by 1 base and J by 5 bases, with 8 bases between. CDR3 region: CASSQVAGETQYF. The CDR3 nucleotides read TGTGCCAGCAGCCAAGTAGCCGGGGAGACCCAGTACTTC.

The chain's CDR3 is CASSFGLAGETQYF. The CDR3 DNA reads TGTGCCAGCAGCTTTGGACTAGCGGGAGAGACCCAGTACTTC. The chain is built from TRBV7-9 and TRBJ2-5, with TRBD2 matching over 11 bases. V dropped 3 bases and J dropped 4; count of bases not matched to a gene: 1. This CDR3 is 14 amino acids long. Germline V gene sequence: CDR1 SEHNR, CDR2 FQNEAQ (reference sequence).